Below, 29 T cell receptor beta chains from the same sample are listed, as sequenced in a study of blood T cell repertoires in COVID-19. Data came from immunoSEQ multiplex PCR; TCRdb stores just in-frame clones and leaves some out. The sample contains around 200,000 clones, about 90% of which appear only once. The source material was peripheral blood. The receptors derive from a man aged 50-59 years with acute or convalescent COVID-19.

This chain links TRBV5-1 with TRBJ2-3; D is perhaps TRBD2 (6 bases). This CDR3 comprises 14 residues. CDR1 SGHRS and CDR2 YFSETQ come from the germline V gene. V was trimmed by 2 bases and J by 3 bases, leaving 10 bases between them. CDR3 region: CASSLPAGTDTQYF. As DNA, the CDR3 is TGCGCCAGCAGCTTACCAGCGGGTACAGATACGCAGTATTTT. Full variable domain (missing parts from reference TRBV5-1 and TRBJ2-3): KAGVTQTPRYLIKTRGQQVTLSCSPISGHRSVSWYQQTPGQGLQFLFEYFSETQRNKGNFPGRFSGRQFSNSRSEMNVSTLELGDSALYLCASSLPAGTDTQYFGPGTRLTVL.

This clone was counted a single time. The gene calls are TRBV6-5 and TRBJ1-5; D is possibly TRBD1 (5 bases). The CDR3 runs to 15 residues. V lost 8 bases and J lost 4, with 18 bases in between. Germline CDR1 is MNHEY and CDR2 is SVGAGI. The chain's CDR3 is CASSRQYGGNQPQHF. CDR3 DNA sequence: TGTGCCAGCTCCAGACAGTACGGGGGGAATCAGCCCCAGCATTTT.

V usage is TRBV7-2 and J usage is TRBJ1-4, with TRBD1 matching over 9 bases. From germline, CDR1 is SGHTA and CDR2 FQGNSA. V lost 4 bases and J lost 4; bases outside the gene matches: 7. The CDR3 consists of 16 residues. This CDR3 is CASSSAPGQGNEKLFF. CDR3 nucleotides: TGTGCCAGCAGCTCGGCCCCGGGACAGGGTAATGAAAAACTGTTTTTT. The full variable domain, completed using reference TRBV7-2 and TRBJ1-4, is GAGVSQSPSNKVTEKGKDVELRCDPISGHTALYWYRQSLGQGLEFLIYFQGNSAPDKSGLPSDRFSAERTGGSVSTLTIQRTQQEDSAVYLCASSSAPGQGNEKLFFGSGTQLSVL.

The CDR3 region has the DNA TGTGCCAGCAGCTTAGAGCGGGATATACAAGGCTACACCTTC. Translating it yields CASSLERDIQGYTF. The chain combines TRBV7-9 with TRBJ1-2; D is ambiguous. The CDR3 is 14 amino acids. The V gene's germline CDR1 is SEHNR and CDR2 FQNEAQ (reference sequence). Trimming left V 1 base short and J 8 bases short, with 14 bases between.

The chain combines TRBV24-1 with TRBJ2-2, with TRBD2 as a possible D gene (5 bases). Germline loops: CDR1 KGHDR, CDR2 SFDVKD. This CDR3 is 14 amino acids long. Trimming pared 10 bases from V and 5 bases from J, leaving 16 bases between. This CDR3 is CATTTSGGTGELFF. The CDR3 DNA is TGTGCCACGACGACAAGCGGCGGGACCGGGGAGCTGTTTTTT.

V is TRBV18 and J is TRBJ1-2; tentative D call: TRBD1 (5 bases). Germline CDR1 reads KGHSH; CDR2 reads LQKENI. V gave up 0 bases and J gave up 8 bases, with 13 bases separating them. This CDR3 has 14 amino acids. This CDR3 is CASSPPGSGWGYTF. In DNA, the CDR3 is TGTGCCAGCTCACCACCGGGATCAGGGTGGGGCTACACCTTC.

Comment on this clone: One end of the junction fails to match germline, which may point to a read error. This rearrangement joins TRBV7-7 to TRBJ2-2; TRBD2 matches at 8 bases. The CDR3 extends over 18 amino acids. CDR1 is SSHAT and CDR2 is FNYEAQ in the germline V gene (reference sequence). In DNA form, the CDR3 reads TGTGCTAGCAGCTTAGCCGGTAGCGGGGCATTGAACACCGGGGAGCTGTTTTTT. Protein sequence: CASSLAGSGALNTGELFF.

V is TRBV5-4 and J is TRBJ2-7, with D perhaps TRBD2 (6 bases). Trimming took off 0 bases at V and 3 bases at J, with 19 bases between the two ends. The CDR3 sequence is 17 residues long. Germline CDR1 is SGHNT and CDR2 is YYREEE (reference sequence). This chain's CDR3 is CASSLAVKPGLNYEQYF. CDR3 in DNA: TGTGCCAGCAGCTTGGCCGTAAAACCGGGACTTAACTACGAGCAGTACTTC. Full variable domain (rest looked up from reference TRBV5-4 and TRBJ2-7): ETGVTQSPTHLIKTRGQQVTLRCSSQSGHNTVSWYQQALGQGPQFIFQYYREEENGRGNFPPRFSGLQFPNYSSELNVNALELDDSALYLCASSLAVKPGLNYEQYFGPGTRLTVT.

The J gene is TRBJ2-1, the V gene TRBV12-3 or TRBV12-4; maybe TRBD1 (6 bases). The CDR3 has 12 amino acids. V dropped 5 bases and J dropped 7 bases, with 9 bases sitting between them. This CDR3 reads CASSPTGNEQFF. The CDR3 bases are TGTGCCAGCAGTCCAACAGGGAATGAGCAGTTCTTC.

This clone was seen a few times. V gene TRBV4-1 combines with J gene TRBJ1-4, with 9 bases lining up with TRBD1. The CDR3 runs 16 residues. The germline gives CDR1 MGHRA, CDR2 YSYEKL. The ends lost 0 bases at V and 8 bases at J; junction bases unmatched: 7. The CDR3 protein is CASSQDRTGGKEKLFF. CDR3 sequence (DNA): TGCGCCAGCAGCCAAGATCGAACAGGGGGCAAGGAAAAACTGTTTTTT.

The chain combines TRBV19 with TRBJ1-6, with D maybe TRBD1 (6 bases). V lost 3 bases and J lost 9, with 18 bases in between. The CDR3 extends over 16 amino acids. CDR1 and CDR2 from the germline V gene are LNHDA and SQIVND (reference sequence). Here the CDR3 reads CASSILFGQPTSPLHF. As DNA, the CDR3 is TGTGCCAGTAGTATCTTGTTTGGACAGCCAACTTCACCCCTCCACTTT.

The chain couples TRBV28 to TRBJ1-2; 12 nucleotides agree with TRBD1. The CDR3 is 18 amino acids. V lost 4 bases to trimming and J lost 6 bases; unmatched junction nucleotides: 15. CDR1 is MDHEN, CDR2 SYDVKM, per germline. CDR3 amino acids: CASSSHTGGGQGADGYTF. CDR3 DNA: TGTGCCAGCAGTTCCCACACCGGTGGGGGACAGGGGGCTGATGGCTACACCTTC.

The chain carries TRBV5-4 and TRBJ1-1, with TRBD1 identical over 10 bases. This CDR3 contains 14 residues. After removal of 5 bases from V and 4 bases from J, the junction contained 5 bases not matched to a gene. CDR1 SGHNT and CDR2 YYREEE come from the germline V gene (reference sequence). The CDR3 here is CASSSDRGRTEAFF. CDR3 DNA sequence: TGTGCCAGCAGTTCAGACAGGGGGCGCACTGAAGCTTTCTTT.

This chain joins TRBV2 and TRBJ2-2; 8 bases agree with TRBD2. Germline V lookup: CDR1 SNHLY, CDR2 FYNNEI. J lost 2 bases, V lost 9 bases, and 5 bases had no gene match. This CDR3 has 14 residues. CDR3 DNA sequence: TGTGCCAGTCAGGTAGCGGGAAACACCGGGGAGCTGTTTTTT. Its translation is CASQVAGNTGELFF.

Here the CDR3 reads CSGRGQVEQFF. The CDR3, as DNA: TGCAGTGGGCGAGGGCAGGTTGAGCAGTTCTTC. This chain joins TRBV20-1 and TRBJ2-1; TRBD2 is a possible D gene (5 bases). The CDR3 length is 11 residues. V lost 7 bases and J 9 bases, leaving 13 bases between the germline ends. Germline CDR1 reads DFQATT; CDR2 reads SNEGSKA (reference sequence).

J is TRBJ2-5 and V is TRBV9; 11 positions agree with TRBD2. With 3 bases clipped from V and 5 bases from J, the junction kept 6 bases outside the gene matches. CDR1 is SGDLS, CDR2 YYNGEE, per germline. The CDR3 contains 15 residues. CDR3 bases: TGTGCCAGCAGCGGGTTGACTAGCGGGGAGGAGACCCAGTACTTC. This sequence encodes CASSGLTSGEETQYF.

V gene TRBV5-1 combines with J gene TRBJ2-3, with D maybe TRBD2 (6 bases). CDR3 length: 16 residues. Germline-derived CDR1 and CDR2 are SGHRS and YFSETQ. V lost 4 bases to trimming and J lost 6 bases, with 21 bases between them. The CDR3 DNA is TGCGCCAGCAGCCGGGAGTTGGGCCTATTCAGCGATACGCAGTATTTT. Translation: CASSRELGLFSDTQYF.

This clone turned up a few times. The chain recombines TRBV10-1 with TRBJ2-3, with a possible D match to TRBD2 (6 bases). In germline, CDR1 is WNHNN, CDR2 SYGVQD (reference sequence). Trimming took off 3 bases at V and 2 bases at J, with 15 bases between the two ends. The CDR3 runs 16 residues. CDR3 bases: TGCGCCAGCAGTGATCTCGGCGGGGTCCACACAGATACGCAGTATTTT. Protein: CASSDLGGVHTDTQYF.

DNA of the CDR3: TGTGCCAGCAGAGCTCGGGACTGGCAGTACGAGCAGTACTTC. As protein: CASRARDWQYEQYF. V gene TRBV6-5 combines with J gene TRBJ2-7; TRBD2 is a possible D gene (6 bases). Germline lookup yields CDR1 MNHEY and CDR2 SVGAGI. V was trimmed by 6 bases and J by 4 bases, leaving 16 bases between them. The CDR3 contains 14 residues.

This clone was found once. The chain uses TRBV27 and TRBJ2-2; D is ambiguous. Between the trimmed V and J ends, which lost 3 bases and 0 bases, there was a span of 8 bases. Germline loops: CDR1 MNHEY, CDR2 SMNVEV (reference sequence). CDR3 size: 15 residues. This CDR3 reads CASSFGLANTGELFF. The CDR3 DNA is TGTGCCAGCAGTTTTGGTCTAGCGAACACCGGGGAGCTGTTTTTT.

This chain links TRBV7-8 with TRBJ2-2; D remains ambiguous. Germline V lookup: CDR1 SGHVS, CDR2 FQNEAQ. The CDR3 contains 15 residues. Trimming removed 1 base from V and 3 bases from J, with 9 bases in between. CDR3 sequence (DNA): TGTGCCAGCAGCTTAGGAGTGGTTCACACCGGGGAGCTGTTTTTT. It yields the protein CASSLGVVHTGELFF.

This chain joins TRBV18 and TRBJ1-2; perhaps TRBD1 as D (6 bases). The CDR3 spans 13 residues. V was shortened by 1 base and J by 3 bases, with 6 bases between the two germline ends. The V gene's germline CDR1 is KGHSH and CDR2 LQKENI. The CDR3 region is CASSPQGDYGYTF. The CDR3 DNA follows: TGTGCCAGCTCACCACAGGGGGACTATGGCTACACCTTC.

J is TRBJ2-6 and V is TRBV18, with 7 positions matching TRBD2. V was pared by 4 bases and J by 2 bases, with 5 bases of the junction left unmatched. Looked up from germline, CDR1 is KGHSH and CDR2 is LQKENI. CDR3 length: 16 amino acids. The CDR3 region is CASSREGKAGANVLTF. The CDR3 nucleotides read TGTGCCAGCTCACGGGAGGGAAAGGCTGGGGCCAACGTCCTGACTTTC.

V gene TRBV7-8 combines with J gene TRBJ2-2; perhaps TRBD1 as D (5 bases). The CDR3 spans 15 residues. In germline, CDR1 is SGHVS, CDR2 FQNEAQ. V was clipped by 1 base and J by 4 bases, with 10 bases between them. CDR3 in amino acids: CASSLGQYLTGELFF. The CDR3 DNA reads TGTGCCAGCAGCTTAGGACAGTATCTCACCGGGGAGCTGTTTTTT.

The chain has TRBV3-1 (or the pseudogene TRBV3-2) and TRBJ2-3; 8 nucleotides align to TRBD1. Germline V gives CDR1 LGHDT, CDR2 YNNKEL (reference sequence). The ends lost 0 bases at V and 2 bases at J; junction bases unmatched: 7. This CDR3 comprises 17 residues. CDR3 residues: CASSQDTGTGFTDTQYF. The CDR3 nucleotides are TGTGCCAGCAGCCAAGATACCGGGACAGGATTCACAGATACGCAGTATTTT.

The rearrangement joins TRBV6-6 to TRBJ2-7; TRBD2 might be the D (5 bases). The CDR3 is made up of 14 amino acids. Per the germline V gene, CDR1 is MNHNY and CDR2 is SVGAGI (reference sequence). Trimming shortened V by 5 bases and J by 4 bases, and 15 bases separated the two germline ends. The DNA for the CDR3 is TGTGCCAGCAGTCTCACCGGGATCACTTACGAGCAGTACTTC. It is translated as CASSLTGITYEQYF.

This chain joins TRBV28 and TRBJ2-7; 8 nucleotides align to TRBD1. The V segment lost 2 bases and the J segment 1 base; nucleotides outside the gene matches: 4. Germline values: CDR1 MDHEN, CDR2 SYDVKM. The CDR3 contains 15 residues. The CDR3 loop reads CASSLGTGVSYEQYF. The CDR3 coding sequence is TGTGCCAGCAGTTTAGGGACAGGAGTGTCCTACGAGCAGTACTTC.

The rearrangement links TRBV6-6 to TRBJ2-7; D is unresolved. Germline loops: CDR1 MNHNY, CDR2 SVGAGI (reference sequence). V shed 0 bases and J shed 3 bases, with 3 bases lying between them. The CDR3 consists of 12 residues. The CDR3 region is CASSYSSYEQYV. The CDR3 DNA reads TGTGCCAGCAGTTACTCTAGCTACGAGCAGTACGTC.

The chain combines TRBV7-9 with TRBJ2-7; 7 bases are shared with TRBD2. The CDR3 is 15 amino acids. J was trimmed by 4 bases and V by 4 bases; bases with no gene match: 10. Germline V CDR1 and CDR2: SEHNR, FQNEAQ (reference sequence). The CDR3 spells CASSSSWAGVYEQYF. CDR3 DNA: TGTGCCAGCAGCTCAAGCTGGGCGGGGGTGTACGAGCAGTACTTC.